These T cell receptor beta chains were read from a single sample in a study of CXCR3-negative and CXCR3-positive naive CD8 T cells. Reprocessing the 5' RACE reads, TCRdb reports a single entry for every CDR3 protein and omits DNA. This sample lists about 48,000 distinct CDR3 sequences; its ten largest clones have 15%. The sample was memory CD8+ T cells from blood. The receptor set was obtained from a human donor in good health. Some clones in this sample may be carry-over from other donors' samples. Each CDR3 is given with its conserved first and last residue. Fields, in order: V gene, J gene, CDR3 protein.

v_gene: TRBV28
j_gene: TRBJ2-7
CDR3aa: CASSFGSAYEQYF

v_gene: TRBV7-6
j_gene: TRBJ2-4
CDR3aa: CASSLELGQGSAKNIQYF

v_gene: TRBV6-2/TRBV6-3
j_gene: TRBJ2-2
CDR3aa: CASNYREAGELFF

v_gene: TRBV29-1
j_gene: TRBJ1-5
CDR3aa: CSFTRGQPQHF

v_gene: TRBV14
j_gene: TRBJ2-7
CDR3aa: CASSQGPPGPAEQYF

v_gene: TRBV5-5
j_gene: TRBJ2-7
CDR3aa: CASSLDGQPAYEQYF

v_gene: TRBV6-1
j_gene: TRBJ2-1
CDR3aa: CASLWQGVGQFF

v_gene: TRBV29-1
j_gene: TRBJ1-1
CDR3aa: CSVSWGSAEIEAFF

v_gene: TRBV25-1
j_gene: TRBJ1-1
CDR3aa: CASSDRGGLNTEAFF

v_gene: TRBV7-9
j_gene: TRBJ1-1
CDR3aa: CASSLSAEAFF

v_gene: TRBV4-3
j_gene: TRBJ2-7
CDR3aa: CASSQDSTGGHYEQYF

v_gene: TRBV20-1
j_gene: TRBJ2-7
CDR3aa: CSASGQGTYEQYF

v_gene: TRBV12-3/TRBV12-4
j_gene: TRBJ2-7
CDR3aa: CASSLSGDEQFF

v_gene: TRBV7-9
j_gene: TRBJ2-1
CDR3aa: CASSFIAGEPGNEQFF

v_gene: TRBV29-1
j_gene: TRBJ2-1
CDR3aa: CSVFRPNVYNEQFF

v_gene: TRBV15
j_gene: TRBJ2-7
CDR3aa: CATSVRVGEPYEQYF